This T cell receptor (beta chain) was identified in a study of blood T cell repertoires in COVID-19. In germline, CDR1 is SGHTA, CDR2 FQGTGA. Trimming cost V 2 bases and J 3 bases, with 8 bases left between them. The CDR3 spans 13 residues. In the original analysis: Amplification of reference gene primers was used by the study to estimate nucleated cell counts. Produced via immunoSEQ multiplex PCR; TCRdb's table is partial and in-frame only. That table is the source of V, J and clone size, and D and trimming were worked out from the DNA. The sample carries about 250,000 clones, about nine tenths recorded once.

The source is a woman aged 30 to 39 with acute COVID-19. The sample consisted of PBMCs or T cells enriched from blood (not recorded which). This chain links TRBV7-3 with TRBJ2-7; no clear D gene. The CDR3 sequence: CASSLSVIYEQYF. CDR3 bases: TGTGCCAGCAGCTTATCTGTTATCTACGAGCAGTACTTC.